Listed below are T cell receptor beta chains from one sample, sequenced in a study of blood T cell repertoires in COVID-19. Assay used: immunoSEQ multiplex PCR; TCRdb lists only in-frame clones, some missing. The sample has around 300,000 clones; around 91% are singletons. The specimen sequenced was PBMCs or T cells enriched from blood (not recorded which). These receptor sequences come from a woman aged 18 to 35 with acute COVID-19. Each CDR3 is given with its conserved first and last residue. The D gene is left open where the match is weak. Clone size is not always given. Where it is, it says once, few, many or a class for expanded clones.

>TRBJ1-5|NA|few|TRBV27
CASSSPGGGQPQHF
TGTGCCAGCAGTTCGCCGGGCGGCGGGCAGCCCCAGCATTTT
>TRBJ2-7|NA|NA|TRBV28
CASTGEGDGLREQYF
TGTGCCAGCACTGGGGAGGGGGACGGGCTTCGCGAGCAGTACTTC
>TRBJ1-1|TRBD1|NA|TRBV2
CASSNADRGTEAFF
TGTGCCAGCAGTAACGCGGACAGGGGTACTGAAGCTTTCTTT
>TRBJ2-5|NA|few|TRBV5-4
CASSRGDLQETQYF
TGTGCCAGCAGCCGCGGGGACCTCCAAGAGACCCAGTACTTC
>TRBJ1-1|NA|NA|TRBV28
CASSLVRGEAFF
TGTGCCAGCAGTTTGGTGCGGGGTGAAGCTTTCTTT
>TRBJ1-1|NA|NA|TRBV28
CASSSLRGGNTEAFF
TGTGCCAGCAGTTCTCTCCGGGGAGGGAACACTGAAGCTTTCTTT
>TRBJ1-1|TRBD1|NA|TRBV6-5
CASWYRGFTEAFF
TGTGCCAGCTGGTACAGGGGGTTCACTGAAGCTTTCTTT
>TRBJ1-1|NA|NA|TRBV6-1
CASSEVTPFEAFF
TGTGCCAGCAGTGAAGTTACACCATTTGAAGCTTTCTTT
>TRBJ1-2|NA|NA|TRBV4-1
CASSQDSWRESYGYTF
TGCGCCAGCAGCCAAGATTCCTGGCGGGAGTCCTATGGCTACACCTTC
>TRBJ1-1|NA|NA|TRBV5-1
CASSLATGHTEAFF
TGCGCCAGCAGCTTGGCCACAGGGCACACTGAAGCTTTCTTT
>TRBJ2-3|TRBD1|NA|TRBV29-1
CSAPAGTGDTDTQYF
TGCAGCGCTCCGGCCGGGACAGGGGACACAGATACGCAGTATTTT
>TRBJ1-1|NA|NA|TRBV29-1
CSLRRMNTEAFF
TGCAGCCTTCGGAGGATGAACACTGAAGCTTTCTTT
>TRBJ2-3|TRBD2|NA|TRBV6-4
CASSDITSGIDTQYF
TGTGCCAGCAGTGACATCACTAGCGGGATCGATACGCAGTATTTT
>TRBJ2-3|NA|NA|TRBV12-5
CASGFTDRSDTQYF
TGTGCTAGTGGTTTTACCGACAGGAGCGATACGCAGTATTTT
>TRBJ1-2|NA|few|TRBV27
CASSFRGTVYGYTF
TGTGCCAGCAGTTTTCGGGGGACCGTCTATGGCTACACCTTC
>TRBJ2-7|TRBD2|NA|TRBV3-1/TRBV3-2
CASSRDGGGTYEQYF
TGTGCCAGCAGCCGGGATGGGGGGGGAACCTACGAGCAGTACTTC
>TRBJ1-6|NA|NA|TRBV6-5
CASSYMDSDNSPLHF
TGTGCCAGCAGTTACATGGACAGCGATAATTCACCCCTCCACTTT
>TRBJ2-3|TRBD1|NA|TRBV30
CACQLDRWGSGSTDTQYF
TGTGCCTGCCAGCTGGACAGGTGGGGTTCCGGTAGCACAGATACGCAGTATTTT
>TRBJ2-2|TRBD2|NA|TRBV14
CASSLTGTSAFANTGELFF
TGTGCCAGCAGCCTGACGGGGACTAGCGCGTTCGCGAACACCGGGGAGCTGTTTTTT
>TRBJ2-5|NA|NA|TRBV19
CASSIGGSNQETQYF
TGTGCCAGTAGTATAGGAGGGAGCAACCAAGAGACCCAGTACTTC
>TRBJ2-7|TRBD2|NA|TRBV15
CATSGPSTSVSYEQYF
TGTGCCACCAGCGGCCCGTCAACTAGCGTATCCTACGAGCAGTACTTC
>TRBJ2-7|TRBD2|NA|TRBV5-1
CASSFQREHNEQYF
TGCGCCAGCAGCTTCCAGCGGGAGCACAACGAGCAGTACTTC
>TRBJ1-1|NA|NA|TRBV28
CASWGDMNTEAFF
TGTGCCAGCTGGGGAGACATGAACACTGAAGCTTTCTTT
>TRBJ2-2|TRBD2|NA|TRBV19
CASSLLTSSGTGELFF
TGTGCCAGTAGTTTATTGACTAGCAGCGGCACCGGGGAGCTGTTTTTT
>TRBJ1-2|TRBD1|NA|TRBV29-1
CSVGVDRLGPLGYTF
TGCAGCGTAGGAGTGGACAGGTTGGGCCCCCTTGGCTACACCTTC
>TRBJ2-2|NA|NA|TRBV21-1
CASSKELQNTGELFF
TGTGCCAGCAGCAAAGAACTCCAGAACACCGGGGAGCTGTTTTTT
>TRBJ2-3|TRBD2|NA|TRBV27
CASSLNPLAGSPPPYSTDTQYF
TGTGCCAGCAGTTTAAATCCCTTAGCGGGATCCCCACCTCCCTACAGCACAGATACGCAGTATTTT
>TRBJ1-1|TRBD1|NA|TRBV2
CASSGRTGQRTEAFF
TGTGCCAGCAGTGGTCGGACAGGGCAACGCACTGAAGCTTTCTTT
>TRBJ1-2|NA|NA|TRBV10-3
CAISVDRTNYGYTF
TGTGCCATCAGTGTGGACAGAACTAACTATGGCTACACCTTC
>TRBJ2-7|TRBD2|NA|TRBV3-1/TRBV3-2
CASSPMRDSGRTYEQYF
TGTGCCAGCAGCCCGATGCGAGATAGCGGGAGAACTTACGAGCAGTACTTC
>TRBJ1-3|NA|NA|TRBV21-1
CASSNRRQPSGNTIYF
TGTGCCAGCAGCAACCGCAGACAGCCCTCTGGAAACACCATATATTTT
>TRBJ2-7|TRBD2|NA|TRBV28
CASTLQGSQTSEGAYEQYF
TGTGCCAGCACTCTACAGGGTTCCCAGACTAGCGAGGGAGCCTACGAGCAGTACTTC
>TRBJ1-1|NA|NA|TRBV18
CASSPEAKATEAFF
TGTGCCAGCTCACCGGAGGCAAAGGCCACTGAAGCTTTCTTT
>TRBJ2-2|NA|NA|TRBV14
CASSQQYGELFF
TGTGCCAGCAGCCAACAGTATGGGGAGCTGTTTTTT
>TRBJ2-3|NA|NA|TRBV6-2/TRBV6-3
CASSWGQGDTQYF
TGTGCCAGCAGTTGGGGGCAGGGGGATACGCAGTATTTT
>TRBJ2-1|NA|few|TRBV11-2
CASSPGQRYNEQFF
TGTGCCAGCAGCCCAGGACAGCGTTACAATGAGCAGTTCTTC
>TRBJ2-7|NA|NA|TRBV30
CAWSAPISSYEQYF
TGTGCCTGGAGTGCTCCCATCAGCTCCTACGAGCAGTACTTC
>TRBJ2-1|TRBD2|once|TRBV19
CASSISSGLIYNEQFF
TGTGCCAGTAGTATTTCTAGCGGTCTAATCTACAATGAGCAGTTCTTC
>TRBJ1-5|NA|NA|TRBV24-1
CATSFTGSDQPQHF
TGTGCCACCAGTTTCACAGGGTCGGATCAGCCCCAGCATTTT
>TRBJ2-5|NA|NA|TRBV3-1/TRBV3-2
CASSRGREETQYF
TGTGCCAGCAGCCGGGGCAGGGAAGAGACCCAGTACTTC
>TRBJ1-5|TRBD1|NA|TRBV27
CASSPGTGGGSYSNQPQHF
TGTGCCAGCAGTCCTGGGACAGGGGGCGGATCTTATAGCAATCAGCCCCAGCATTTT
>TRBJ2-7|TRBD2|NA|TRBV18
CASSPSGRNVGEQYF
TGTGCCAGCTCACCAAGCGGGAGGAATGTTGGCGAGCAGTACTTC
>TRBJ1-4|TRBD1|NA|TRBV19
CASSIWTGSNEKLFF
TGTGCCAGTAGTATTTGGACAGGGTCTAATGAAAAACTGTTTTTT
>TRBJ2-2|NA|few|TRBV30
CAWSVQQGGTGELFF
TGTGCCTGGAGTGTACAACAGGGCGGCACCGGGGAGCTGTTTTTT
>TRBJ2-2|NA|NA|TRBV24-1
CATSESQNTGELFF
TGTGCCACCAGTGAGTCCCAGAACACCGGGGAGCTGTTTTTT
>TRBJ2-5|NA|NA|TRBV28
CASTEQGLGETQYF
TGTGCCAGCACCGAACAGGGCTTGGGAGAGACCCAGTACTTC
>TRBJ1-4|NA|NA|TRBV30
CAWGGPRLTNEKLFF
TGTGCCTGGGGGGGGCCGAGGTTAACTAATGAAAAACTGTTTTTT